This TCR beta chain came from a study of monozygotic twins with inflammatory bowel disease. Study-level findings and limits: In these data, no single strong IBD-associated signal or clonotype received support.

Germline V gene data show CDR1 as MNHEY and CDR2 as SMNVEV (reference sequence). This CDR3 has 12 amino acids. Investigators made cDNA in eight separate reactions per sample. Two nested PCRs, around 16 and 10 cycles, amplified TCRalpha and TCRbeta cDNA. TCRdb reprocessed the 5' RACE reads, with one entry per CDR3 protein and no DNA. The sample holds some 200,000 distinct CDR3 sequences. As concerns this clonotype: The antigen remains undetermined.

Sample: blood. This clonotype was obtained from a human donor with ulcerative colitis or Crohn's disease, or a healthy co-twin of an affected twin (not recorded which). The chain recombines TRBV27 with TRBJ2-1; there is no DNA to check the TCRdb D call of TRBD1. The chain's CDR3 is CASRNSDRERIF.